The clone carrying this TCR beta chain was counted between two and nine times. Its antigen is undetermined. This sample is drawn from a study of post-analysis software for immune sequencing data. Study details: The cohort encompassed relapsing-remitting, secondary progressive and progressive-relapsing multiple sclerosis disease courses.

The library was made from cDNA and included unique molecular identifiers. One entry per CDR3 protein results from TCRdb running MiXCR on the PCR reads. In the table there are roughly 670,000 distinct CDR3 sequences, around 64% of which are singletons. Study-wide results and caveats: Patients used five TRBV segments, including TRBV5-6, TRBV5-1 and TRBV20-1, more often than controls.

This CDR3 is built from 13 residues. Germline V gene lookup returns CDR1 MGHRA and CDR2 YSYEKL. V gave up 0 bases and J gave up 4 bases, with 5 bases separating them. The origin of this receptor is a girl aged 2 to 10 with multiple sclerosis. V and J are TRBV4-1 and TRBJ2-3; D gene ambiguous. Sequencing was performed on blood. CDR3 DNA sequence: TGCGCCAGCAGCCAAGAAGCCCCAGATACGCAGTATTTT. This codes for CASSQEAPDTQYF.